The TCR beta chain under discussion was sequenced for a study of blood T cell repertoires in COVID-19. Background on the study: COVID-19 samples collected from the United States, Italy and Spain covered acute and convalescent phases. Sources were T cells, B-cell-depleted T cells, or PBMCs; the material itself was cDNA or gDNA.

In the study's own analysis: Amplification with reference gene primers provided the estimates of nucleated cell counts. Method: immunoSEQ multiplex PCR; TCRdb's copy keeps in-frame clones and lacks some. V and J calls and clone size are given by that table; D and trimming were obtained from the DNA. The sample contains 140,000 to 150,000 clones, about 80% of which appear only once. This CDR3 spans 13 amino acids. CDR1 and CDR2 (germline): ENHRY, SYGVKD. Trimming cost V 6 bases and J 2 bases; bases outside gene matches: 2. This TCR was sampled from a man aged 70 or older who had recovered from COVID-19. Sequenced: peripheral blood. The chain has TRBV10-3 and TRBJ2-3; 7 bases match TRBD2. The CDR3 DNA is TGTGCCATCAGCGGGAGGAACACAGATACGCAGTATTTT. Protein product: CAISGRNTDTQYF.